This T cell receptor beta chain originates from a study of T cells in Graves' hyperthyroidism and ophthalmopathy. Study background: Peripheral blood was secured at the point of initial diagnosis, before any treatment.

Lactation, pregnancy, other autoimmune disease or uncontrolled infection excluded patients. Trimming cost V 0 bases and J 7 bases, with 3 bases left between them. This CDR3 is 11 amino acids long. The source material, RNA transcripts, was used to amplify TCR beta CDR3 regions. RT-PCR in the first round (using the HTBI primer set) targeted the TCR CDR3. Via MiXCR, TCRdb re-called the multiplex PCR reads, giving one row per CDR3 protein. The data show more than 600,000 distinct CDR3 sequences, roughly 17% seen once. This clonotype was observed many times. The source of this sequence is a man aged 18-30 years with Graves' hyperthyroidism. The chain employs TRBV12-3 or TRBV12-4 and TRBJ1-2; D unresolved. The sequencing input was blood. CDR3 DNA: TGTGCCAGCAGTTTAGCGGGTGGCTACACCTTC. Its protein is CASSLAGGYTF.